Described below is a single TCR beta chain sequence and its context. This clonotype was seen a few times. Its antigen specificity is not known. No qualities accompany the bases; no much larger clone lies one base away. V is pared back by 1 base and J by 5 bases, with 14 bases lying between the germline termini. The germline V gene encodes CDR1 SQVTM and CDR2 ANQGSEA. The CDR3 sequence holds 15 residues, the cysteine and phenylalanine included. Only the CDR3 DNA stays, 45 bases, in frame from base 1. The sample originates from a study of T-cell reconstitution after alpha-beta-depleted transplantation in children (dated by TCRdb to 2016 to 2017). About the full investigation: Using TCR repertoire profiling, the study quantitatively followed how T-cell immune reconstitution unfolded in children after TCRalphabeta/CD19-depleted allogeneic hematopoietic cell transplantation. What the work shows at the level of the full study, not this receptor alone: The high TCRbeta diversity at day 60 in some patients was ascribed to recipient T cells and intrathymic progenitors that had survived conditioning. The apparently early recovery of alphabetaT-cell counts about two months after transplant reportedly depended on only several hundred rapidly expanded clones that came from non-depleted graft cells. Over the following months the frequencies of hyperexpanded clones went down, and after one year T-cell counts and TCRbeta diversity were mostly credited to newly produced T cells.

The protocol used for the library was PCR. The reads were generated on an Illumina HiSeq 2500. TCR library preparation used molecular barcoding, with unique molecular identifiers applied to normalize quantification of the TCRbeta repertoire. The raw public reads went through TCRdb reprocessing: fastp at Q25, MiXCR clone calling, in-frame beta chains kept. CDR3 protein sequences are deduplicated, and each keeps its most common genes and DNA. This sample is represented by about 460,000 distinct CDR3 sequences; roughly an eighth of them were singletons. The biggest ten clones account for less than 15% of the sample. In the paper's terms, the treatment or condition label means: allogeneic hematopoietic cell transplantation with graft depleted of TCRalphabeta T cells and CD19 B cells. The children who served as transplant recipients had been given grafts of TCRalphabeta/CD19-depleted allogeneic hematopoietic cells.

The chain employs TRBV29-1 and TRBJ1-4, with no confident D gene call. The TCR comes from a female patient aged 2-15 years who had a stem cell transplant for aplastic anemia, so the T cells may come from the graft donor. The sequencing here drew on PBMCs, mostly from graft donor cells, taken 180 days after TCRalphabeta/CD19-depleted stem cell transplant. The DNA reads as follows: TGCAGCGTTGAAGGTGATGGAACAGAGAATGAAAAACTGTTTTTT. This gives the protein CSVEGDGTENEKLFF. Reference TRBV29-1 and TRBJ1-4 proteins supply the regions before and after the CDR3; the full variable domain is: SAVISQKPSRDICQRGTSLTIQCQVDSQVTMMFWYRQQPGQSLTLIATANQGSEATYESGFVIDKFPISRPNLTFSTLTVSNMSPEDSSIYLCSVEGDGTENEKLFFGSGTQLSVL.